The 27 T cell receptor beta chains below all came from one sample that was sequenced in a study of cytomegalovirus exposure and HLA in healthy donors. The PCR used 60 Vbeta and 13 Jbeta primers. Data came from immunoSEQ multiplex PCR; TCRdb stores just in-frame clones and leaves some out. This repertoire shows roughly 110,000 clones, 75% found once; its top ten account for 2.5% to 3%. Specimen: PBMCs. Receptors originate from a male donor in good health and CMV-seropositive.

This clone has a single count. A junction boundary mismatches the germline segment, possibly from a read error. The chain recombines TRBV29-1 with TRBJ2-7; 8 bases agree with TRBD1. This CDR3 contains 14 residues. Germline V gene lookup returns CDR1 SQVTM and CDR2 ANQGSEA. CDR3 residues: CSVEDRGPSYEQYF. CDR3 bases: TGCAGCGTAGAAGACAGGGGTCCCTCCTACGAGCAGTACTTC.

J is TRBJ2-3 and V is TRBV7-2, with TRBD2 matching 7 bases. J gave up 4 bases and V 1 base, and 8 bases lay outside the gene matches. This CDR3 comprises 16 residues. Germline CDR1 SGHTA, CDR2 FQGNSA. CDR3 sequence reads: CASSLEGSGGSDTQYF. The CDR3 nucleotides read TGTGCCAGCAGCTTAGAGGGGTCGGGGGGATCAGATACGCAGTATTTT.

The rearrangement links TRBV2 to TRBJ2-7; 8 bases agree with TRBD2. Germline CDR1 and CDR2: SNHLY and FYNNEI. CDR3 length: 14 amino acids. Losses at the gene ends were 7 bases for V and 4 bases for J; bases not matched to a gene: 9. CDR3 residues: CASTRMAGGYEQYF. In nucleotides, the CDR3 is TGTGCCAGCACCCGGATGGCGGGGGGTTACGAGCAGTACTTC.

This sequence joins TRBV6-5 and TRBJ1-4; perhaps TRBD1 as D (5 bases). Trimming took off 8 bases at V and 4 bases at J, with 11 bases between the two ends. Germline CDR1 MNHEY, CDR2 SVGAGI. This CDR3 has 13 amino acids. The CDR3 loop is CASRQLINEKLFF. The CDR3 region has the DNA TGTGCCAGCCGACAGCTGATTAATGAAAAACTGTTTTTT.

The V and J genes are TRBV7-9 and TRBJ2-3; a possible D gene is TRBD2 (5 bases). The V gene lost 5 bases and the J gene lost 6 bases, with 18 bases spanning the gap. From germline, CDR1 is SEHNR and CDR2 FQNEAQ (reference sequence). The CDR3 has 15 amino acids. This chain's CDR3 is CASSQSGRYIDTQYF. The CDR3 nucleotides read TGTGCCAGCAGCCAAAGCGGTCGCTACATCGATACGCAGTATTTT.

This clone showed up just a few times. The V and J genes are TRBV2 and TRBJ1-3, with 7 bases aligning to TRBD1. The CDR3 runs 14 residues. Germline loops: CDR1 SNHLY, CDR2 FYNNEI. The V and J ends lost 6 bases and 4 bases, in that order; junction bases with no gene match: 6. CDR3 amino acids: CASRGQVLGNTIYF. The CDR3 DNA sequence: TGTGCCAGCAGAGGACAGGTGCTGGGAAACACCATATATTTT.

This clone has a single count. The V gene is TRBV10-3, the J gene TRBJ1-2, with D possibly TRBD1 on 5 matching bases. CDR3 length equals 12 residues. From germline, CDR1 is ENHRY and CDR2 SYGVKD. V was shortened by 8 bases and J by 8 bases, with 15 bases between the two germline ends. The CDR3 DNA reads TGTGCCATCGATTCGGGGGGGAAGGGCTACACCTTC. Protein: CAIDSGGKGYTF.

The J gene is TRBJ2-7, the V gene TRBV15, with a weak D call TRBD1 (6 bases). CDR1 and CDR2 (germline): LNHNV, YYDKDF (reference sequence). CDR3 size: 14 residues. The V and J ends lost 5 bases and 6 bases respectively, with 17 bases between them. Written as DNA, the CDR3 is TGTGCCACCAGCGCCTCAGTAGGGGGTCCCGAGCAGTACTTC. As protein: CATSASVGGPEQYF.

In nucleotides, the CDR3 is TGTGCCAGCAGCGTCCGACGACAGGGGGCTGGGAACACTGAAGCTTTCTTT. Translation: CASSVRRQGAGNTEAFF. This chain links TRBV9 with TRBJ1-1; 10 bases line up with TRBD1. The V segment lost 2 bases and the J segment 1 base; nucleotides outside the gene matches: 8. The germline V gene encodes CDR1 SGDLS and CDR2 YYNGEE. This CDR3 has 17 amino acids. Supplemented by reference TRBV9 and TRBJ1-1, the full variable domain reads DSGVTQTPKHLITATGQRVTLRCSPRSGDLSVYWYQQSLDQGLQFLIQYYNGEERAKGNILERFSAQQFPDLHSELNLSSLELGDSALYFCASSVRRQGAGNTEAFFGQGTRLTVV.

The chain couples TRBV5-1 to TRBJ2-7; D perhaps matches TRBD1 (6 bases). The CDR3 contains 15 residues. Germline V gene lookup returns CDR1 SGHRS and CDR2 YFSETQ. V was pared by 0 bases and J by 4 bases, with 14 bases between. This CDR3 reads CASSLGESGAYEQYF. Here the CDR3 DNA reads TGCGCCAGCAGCTTGGGTGAGTCAGGGGCGTACGAGCAGTACTTC.

J is TRBJ2-7 and V is TRBV28, with 9 bases that match TRBD1. J was trimmed by 0 bases and V by 6 bases; bases with no gene match: 3. Germline CDR1 and CDR2: MDHEN and SYDVKM. This CDR3 has 14 amino acids. CDR3 coding DNA: TGTGCCAGCAGCGGACAGGGGCCCTCCTACGAGCAGTACTTC. Its protein is CASSGQGPSYEQYF.

This clone appeared a few times. The genes are TRBV15 and TRBJ2-5; D remains ambiguous. The CDR3 runs to 14 residues. Trimming stripped 0 bases from V and 2 bases from J, with 7 bases between. Per the germline V gene, CDR1 is LNHNV and CDR2 is YYDKDF (reference sequence). CDR3 DNA sequence: TGTGCCACCAGCAGAGACAGGATGCAAGAGACCCAGTACTTC. This encodes CATSRDRMQETQYF.

The rearrangement joins TRBV19 to TRBJ1-3, with 7 bases fitting TRBD1. Germline CDR1 is LNHDA and CDR2 is SQIVND (reference sequence). This CDR3 is built from 15 residues. The J segment lost 0 bases and the V segment lost 7 bases, leaving 6 bases of the junction unmatched. Here the CDR3 reads CASMDRLFSGNTIYF. CDR3 nucleotides: TGTGCCAGTATGGACAGGCTTTTCTCTGGAAACACCATATATTTT.

The chain combines TRBV13 with TRBJ2-1, with D maybe TRBD1 (5 bases). The germline V gene encodes CDR1 PRHDT and CDR2 FYEKMQ (reference sequence). Trimming cost V 5 bases and J 9 bases, with 14 bases left between them. The CDR3 is 13 amino acids. The DNA of the CDR3 is TGTGCCAGCAGCCCAGGGTGGGGCAGTGAGCAGTTCTTC. Its translation: CASSPGWGSEQFF.

The chain carries TRBV15 and TRBJ1-1, with 7 bases identical to TRBD1. Trimming cost V 1 base and J 2 bases; bases outside gene matches: 1. CDR1 and CDR2 (germline): LNHNV, YYDKDF (reference sequence). The CDR3 covers 14 residues. CDR3 nucleotides: TGTGCCACCAGCAGAGGACAGGGAAACACTGAAGCTTTCTTT. It translates to CATSRGQGNTEAFF.

V and J are TRBV4-3 and TRBJ2-1; 13 nucleotides line up with TRBD2. J gave up 7 bases and V 1 base, and 13 bases lay outside the gene matches. Germline CDR1 and CDR2: LGHNA and YSLEER. This CDR3 is 19 amino acids long. The CDR3 reads CASSQGFWTSGSMGNEQFF. The CDR3 DNA reads as TGCGCCAGCAGCCAAGGATTCTGGACTAGCGGGAGCATGGGTAATGAGCAGTTCTTC.

The chain has TRBV7-2 and TRBJ1-2; no clear D gene. CDR3 length: 17 residues. Germline lookup yields CDR1 SGHTA and CDR2 FQGNSA. The V gene lost 2 bases and the J gene lost 0 bases, with 16 bases spanning the gap. CDR3 sequence: CASSLMVTPTANYGYTF. The CDR3 DNA sequence: TGTGCCAGCAGCTTAATGGTGACACCCACAGCTAACTATGGCTACACCTTC. Combining the CDR3 with reference TRBV7-2 and TRBJ1-2 gives the whole variable domain GAGVSQSPSNKVTEKGKDVELRCDPISGHTALYWYRQSLGQGLEFLIYFQGNSAPDKSGLPSDRFSAERTGGSVSTLTIQRTQQEDSAVYLCASSLMVTPTANYGYTFGSGTRLTVV.

The rearrangement uses TRBV7-8 and TRBJ2-1; unclear D gene. The CDR3 is 16 amino acids. The V gene lost 2 bases and the J gene lost 8 bases, with 19 bases spanning the gap. In germline, CDR1 is SGHVS, CDR2 FQNEAQ. Here the CDR3 reads CASSLTRSLVGHEQFF. CDR3 sequence (DNA): TGTGCCAGCAGCTTAACCCGCTCCCTTGTTGGGCATGAGCAGTTCTTC.

The chain combines TRBV19 with TRBJ1-2; D uncertain. The CDR3 sequence is 13 residues long. The V end was cut by 5 bases, the J end by 0 bases, with 7 bases between. CDR1 LNHDA and CDR2 SQIVND come from the germline V gene (reference sequence). The CDR3 protein is CASSFGANYGYTF. The CDR3 DNA follows: TGTGCCAGTAGTTTCGGAGCTAACTATGGCTACACCTTC. Drawing the rest from reference TRBV19 and TRBJ1-2, the complete variable domain is DGGITQSPKYLFRKEGQNVTLSCEQNLNHDAMYWYRQDPGQGLRLIYYSQIVNDFQKGDIAEGYSVSREKKESFPLTVTSAQKNPTAFYLCASSFGANYGYTFGSGTRLTVV.

The chain uses TRBV5-1 and TRBJ2-5, with D uncertain. V lost 0 bases and J 3 bases, leaving 9 bases between the germline ends. Germline assignment: CDR1 SGHRS and CDR2 YFSETQ. The CDR3 spans 14 residues. CDR3 bases: TGCGCCAGCAGCTTGGCCCCCGTTGAAGAGACCCAGTACTTC. Translating it yields CASSLAPVEETQYF.

V is TRBV6-6 and J is TRBJ2-5; 8 bases align to TRBD2. There are 14 residues in the CDR3. The J segment lost 6 bases and the V segment lost 8 bases, leaving 11 bases of the junction unmatched. The germline CDR1 and CDR2 sequences are MNHNY and SVGAGI (reference sequence). The CDR3 is CASGTGRGAKTQYF. The DNA for the CDR3 is TGTGCCAGCGGTACCGGGAGGGGCGCGAAGACCCAGTACTTC.

As regards this clone: Other DNA sequences within the sample encode an identical CDR3. The CDR3 here is CASSPTGTGNTIYF. The CDR3 bases are TGTGCCAGCAGCCCTACAGGGACTGGAAACACCATATATTTT. The rearrangement links TRBV7-9 to TRBJ1-3; D possibly corresponds to TRBD1 (6 bases). The germline CDR1 and CDR2 sequences are SEHNR and FQNEAQ (reference sequence). This CDR3 contains 14 residues. The V and J ends lost 5 bases and 2 bases respectively, with 10 bases between them.

This rearrangement joins TRBV30 to TRBJ1-5; 8 bases line up with TRBD1. The CDR3 spans 15 residues. Germline trimming cut 3 bases from V and 4 bases from J; bases unmatched to any gene: 8. The germline V gene encodes CDR1 GTSNPN and CDR2 SVGIG (reference sequence). The CDR3 loop reads CAWRRQGLGNQPQHF. The CDR3 DNA sequence: TGTGCCTGGAGGAGACAGGGGTTGGGGAATCAGCCCCAGCATTTT.

This rearrangement joins TRBV7-2 to TRBJ1-6; no clear D gene. Looked up from germline, CDR1 is SGHTA and CDR2 is FQGNSA. The germline V and J ends were trimmed by 4 bases and 5 bases, with 24 bases remaining between them. The CDR3 loop spans 19 amino acids. The CDR3 coding sequence is TGTGCCAGCAGCTCGTATAACGTGTATGTGGCCGGGGATAATTCACCCCTCCACTTT. Its protein product is CASSSYNVYVAGDNSPLHF.

The rearrangement joins TRBV7-2 to TRBJ2-7, with 10 bases identical to TRBD1. J lost 3 bases, V lost 5 bases, and 4 bases had no gene match. Germline CDR1 is SGHTA and CDR2 is FQGNSA. The CDR3 extends over 14 amino acids. The CDR3 DNA reads as TGTGCCAGCAGCCTCGGGACAGGGGTCTACGAGCAGTACTTC. It codes for CASSLGTGVYEQYF.

This chain uses TRBV7-3 with TRBJ2-5; 14 positions agree with TRBD2. CDR1 and CDR2 (germline): SGHTA, FQGTGA. The length of the CDR3 is 14 residues. V was clipped by 2 bases and J by 7 bases; unmatched bases: 0. CDR3 protein: CASSLGLAGGTQYF. CDR3 nucleotides: TGTGCCAGCAGCTTAGGACTAGCGGGAGGGACCCAGTACTTC.

V and J are TRBV5-1 and TRBJ2-7, with TRBD2 matching 11 bases. The CDR3 has 16 residues. V lost 4 bases to trimming and J lost 2 bases; unmatched junction nucleotides: 8. Germline CDR1 SGHRS, CDR2 YFSETQ. The CDR3 loop is CASSLAGTSGAYEQYF. In nucleotides, the CDR3 is TGCGCCAGCAGCCTAGCGGGGACTAGCGGAGCCTACGAGCAGTACTTC.